This T cell receptor (beta chain) was profiled in a study of T cell repertoires in cytomegalovirus infection. As to this clonotype: Its antigen is unknown.

Study results and limitations: Predominance within the ex vivo response was attributable to HLA-C-restricted CMV-specific TCR beta clonotypes.

The CDR3 is 17 amino acids. Looked up from germline, CDR1 is SGHAT and CDR2 is FQNNGV. The J segment lost 0 bases and the V segment lost 5 bases, leaving 7 bases of the junction unmatched. TCRdb re-called the reads through MiXCR, storing one row per CDR3 protein. Among nearly 700,000 distinct CDR3 sequences listed, around 30% were seen once. This material consisted of cultured PBMCs, taken from culture after CMV antigen stimulation. The chain uses TRBV11-2 and TRBJ2-1, with 10 bases aligning to TRBD2. The TCR originated in a human donor in good health (CMV status not recorded). Some clones in this sample may be carry-over from other donors' samples. The CDR3 region is CASSPGLAASSYNEQFF. The CDR3 DNA reads TGTGCCAGCAGCCCCGGACTAGCGGCCAGCTCCTACAATGAGCAGTTCTTC.